A selection of T cell receptor beta chains follows, all from one sample in a study of graft-versus-host responses after intestinal transplantation. Clones were sequenced by immunoSEQ multiplex PCR, and TCRdb holds only the in-frame ones, with some missing. This table has approximately 690 clones, approximately 96% appearing once. The specimen was PBMCs, collected 26 days after transplant. These receptors all stem from a human patient who received an intestinal transplant, so some T cells may come from the graft donor. Both conserved end residues are part of each CDR3.

>13|TRBV6-5|TRBJ1-6
CASSYSENSPLHF
>16|TRBV5-6|TRBJ2-1
CASSSGLAGTWNEQFF
>18|TRBV21-1|TRBJ1-6
CASRLVLAHIHHNSPLHF
>17|TRBV6-1|TRBJ2-7
CASSGNRFRECYYEQYF
>17|TRBV28|TRBJ2-6
CASSLFDRGTGANVLTF
>16|TRBV30|TRBJ1-3
CAWRPGTGREGNTIYF
>12|TRBV4-1|TRBJ2-7
CASSHGSYEQYF
>14|TRBV19|TRBJ1-1
CASSIRMGNTEAFF
>15|TRBV4-1|TRBJ2-1
CASSQADRLEDEQFF
>15|TRBV25-1|TRBJ2-7
CASGGLEARPYEQYF
>13|TRBV5-4|TRBJ2-1
CASSLGLGTGAIF
>11|TRBV20-1|TRBJ1-3
CSAQTGNTIYF
>10|TRBV25-1|TRBJ2-7
CASSGPSTYF
>16|TRBV18|TRBJ2-7
CASSPAGQGASYEQYF
>14|TRBV12-2|TRBJ2-3
CASRLAAIYDTQYF
>18|TRBV19|TRBJ2-1
CASSPLRLVAGSYNEQFF
>15|TRBV19|TRBJ2-1
CASTEVLSSYNEQFF